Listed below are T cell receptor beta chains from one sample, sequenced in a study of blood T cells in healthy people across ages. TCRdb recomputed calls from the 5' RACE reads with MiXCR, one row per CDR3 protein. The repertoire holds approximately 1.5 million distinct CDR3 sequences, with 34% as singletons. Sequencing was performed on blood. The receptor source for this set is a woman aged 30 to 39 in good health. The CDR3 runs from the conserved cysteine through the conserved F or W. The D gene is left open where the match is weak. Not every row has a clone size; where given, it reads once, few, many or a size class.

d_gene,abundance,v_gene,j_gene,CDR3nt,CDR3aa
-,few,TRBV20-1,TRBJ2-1,TGCAGTGCGAAGAGCGGGCCCGTTCGGAATGAGCAGTTCTTC,CSAKSGPVRNEQFF
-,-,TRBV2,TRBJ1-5,TGTGCCAGCAGGTGGGGGCAGGATCAGCCCCAGCATTTT,CASRWGQDQPQHF
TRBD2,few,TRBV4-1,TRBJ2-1,TGCGCCAGCAGCCAACTGGACGGAGGACTAGGGAATGAGCAGTTCTTC,CASSQLDGGLGNEQFF
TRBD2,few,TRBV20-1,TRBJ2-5,TGCAGCCAACCGTCGCCGGGACTAGCGGGGGGGTACCAAGAGACCCAGTACTTC,CSQPSPGLAGGYQETQYF
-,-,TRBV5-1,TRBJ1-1,TGCGCCGCCATGACACAAGGGGACACTGAAGCTTTCTTT,CAAMTQGDTEAFF
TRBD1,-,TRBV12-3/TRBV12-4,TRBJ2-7,TGTGCCAGCAGTTTAGGGACACAGGGGATCGGTTACGAGCAGTACTTC,CASSLGTQGIGYEQYF
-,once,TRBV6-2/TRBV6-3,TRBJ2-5,TGTGCCAGCAGTTACAATTCTAGCGTTCATGGCCCTCAAGAGACCCAGTACTTC,CASSYNSSVHGPQETQYF
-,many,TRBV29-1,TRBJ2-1,TGCAGCGTTGAAGATCTGAGCGCCTCCTACAATGAGCAGTTCTTC,CSVEDLSASYNEQFF
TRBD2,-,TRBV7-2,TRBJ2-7,TGTGCCAGCAGCCCTTTTGCGTTAGCGGGGTACGAGCAGTACTTC,CASSPFALAGYEQYF
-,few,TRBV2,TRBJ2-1,TGTGCCAGCAGTGTGTGGGACGCCTTACTGGGTGGTGAGCAGTTCTTC,CASSVWDALLGGEQFF
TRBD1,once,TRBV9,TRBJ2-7,TGTGCCAGCAGCGCAGGGGACAGGGGTATAGACGAGCAGTACTTC,CASSAGDRGIDEQYF
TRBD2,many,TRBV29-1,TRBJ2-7,TGCAGCGTTAAACTAGCGGGAACCTACGAGCAGTACTTC,CSVKLAGTYEQYF
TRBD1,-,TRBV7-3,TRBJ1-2,TGTGCCAGCAGCTATGGAGACAGGGGATCTAACTATGGCTACACCTTC,CASSYGDRGSNYGYTF
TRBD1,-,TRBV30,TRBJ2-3,TGTGCCTGGACCCGAGGGACAGGGTCCCCAGATACGCAGTATTTT,CAWTRGTGSPDTQYF
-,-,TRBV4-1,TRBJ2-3,TGCGCCAGCAGCCTACAGGGGAGGACGCAGTATTTT,CASSLQGRTQYF
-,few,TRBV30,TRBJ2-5,TGTGCCTGGAGCAATGGGGCCCTAGTGGAGACCCAGTACTTC,CAWSNGALVETQYF
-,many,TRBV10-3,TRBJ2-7,TGTGCCATCAGTGTTCCGGGCCTCGAGCAGTACTTC,CAISVPGLEQYF
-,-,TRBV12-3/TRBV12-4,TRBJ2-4,TGTGCCAGCACTTCCGGGGGTCCTCCGAACATTCAGTACTTC,CASTSGGPPNIQYF
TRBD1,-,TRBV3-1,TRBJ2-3,TGTGCCAGCAGCCGGCAGGGGGACCCCACAGATACGCAGTATTTT,CASSRQGDPTDTQYF
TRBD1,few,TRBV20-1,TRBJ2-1,TGCAGTGCTAAAGGAGACGGGACAGGGAGTTACAATGAGCAGTTCTTC,CSAKGDGTGSYNEQFF
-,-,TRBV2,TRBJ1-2,TGTGCCAGCAGTGAAGTCGGGACATACGTCTATGGCTACACCTTC,CASSEVGTYVYGYTF
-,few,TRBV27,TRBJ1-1,TGTGCCAGCGGCCCGGGGACAAATGAAGCTTTCTTT,CASGPGTNEAFF
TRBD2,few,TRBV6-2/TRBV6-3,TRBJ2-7,TGTGCCAGCCGTCACGGCGGGGGGGCCTCGGACGAGCAGTACTTC,CASRHGGGASDEQYF
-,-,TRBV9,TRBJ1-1,TGTGCCAGCAGCGTGGGGGGCAGCCGAAACACTGAAGCTTTCTTT,CASSVGGSRNTEAFF
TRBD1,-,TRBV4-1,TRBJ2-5,TGCGCCAGCAGCCAATTGAGCACAGGGGGCTGGGAGACCCAGTACTTC,CASSQLSTGGWETQYF
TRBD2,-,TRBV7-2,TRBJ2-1,TGTGCCAGCAGCTTAGTATCGACTAGCGGGGGGGGTAATGAGCAGTTCTTC,CASSLVSTSGGGNEQFF
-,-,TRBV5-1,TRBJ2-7,TGCGCCAGCAGTCTCTCGGGACTCCCCCTTGAGCAGTACTTC,CASSLSGLPLEQYF
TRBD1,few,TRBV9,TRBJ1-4,TGTGCCAGCAGCGCGACAGGGAGGAATGAAAAACTGTTTTTT,CASSATGRNEKLFF
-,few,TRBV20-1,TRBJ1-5,TGCAGTGCTAGATCTTGGGGGAGCAATCAGCCCCAGCATTTT,CSARSWGSNQPQHF
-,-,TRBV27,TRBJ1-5,TGTGCCAGCAGCCCCCCCGCGTCCTACAATCAGCCCCAGCATTTT,CASSPPASYNQPQHF
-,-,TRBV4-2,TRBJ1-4,TGTGCCAGCAGCCAGGAACGTAACGGCAGAAAACTGTTTTTT,CASSQERNGRKLFF
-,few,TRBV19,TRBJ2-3,TGTGCCAGTAGTATGAGGGGTCGGCTCGCCACAGATACGCAGTATTTT,CASSMRGRLATDTQYF
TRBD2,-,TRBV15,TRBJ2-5,TGTACCACCAGCGGGGCCGGGGACGGAAGGGAGACCCAGTACTTC,CTTSGAGDGRETQYF
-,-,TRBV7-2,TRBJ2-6,TGTGCCAGCAGCACCAGGAGGGGGCTTTCTGGGGCCAACGTCCTGACTTTC,CASSTRRGLSGANVLTF
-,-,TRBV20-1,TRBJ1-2,TGCAGTGCTAGAGACTCCCTACAGGGTGGCTACACCTTC,CSARDSLQGGYTF
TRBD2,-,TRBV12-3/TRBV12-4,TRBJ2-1,TGTGCCAGCATCGTTTGGGCGGGAGGATCTTACAATGAGCAGTTCTTC,CASIVWAGGSYNEQFF
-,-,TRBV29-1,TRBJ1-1,TGCAGCGTTGAGCTAGGGTTCATGAACACTGAAGCTTTCTTT,CSVELGFMNTEAFF
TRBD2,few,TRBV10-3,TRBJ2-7,TGTGCCATCAGTGGTGGTTCGGGGCGGGGGGATTCCTACGAGCAGTACTTC,CAISGGSGRGDSYEQYF
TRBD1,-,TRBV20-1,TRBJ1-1,TGCAGTGTTTTGGACAGGGGCACTGAAGCTTTCTTT,CSVLDRGTEAFF
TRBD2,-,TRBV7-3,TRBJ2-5,TGTGCCAGCAGCCCCCACAGCGGGGGGGCCGGTGAGACCCAGTACTTC,CASSPHSGGAGETQYF
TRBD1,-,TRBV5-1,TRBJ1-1,TGCGCCAGCAGCTTGGCCCTGGGACAGGGTGAAGCTTTCTTT,CASSLALGQGEAFF
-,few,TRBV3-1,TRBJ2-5,TGTGCCAGCAGCCAACTTGACAGGCCCTGGGAGACCCAGTACTTC,CASSQLDRPWETQYF
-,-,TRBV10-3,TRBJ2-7,TGTGCCATCAGTGACACGGGGGCCAACTACGAGCAGTACTTC,CAISDTGANYEQYF